One sample yielded the 16 T cell receptor beta chains listed below, sequenced in a study of OX40 agonist ivuxolimab in advanced cancers. TCRdb's copy holds only in-frame clones and misses some; the assay was immunoSEQ multiplex PCR. The sample has 50,000 to 55,000 clones; over 70% are singletons. The sequenced sample was CD4+ or CD8+ T cells sorted from blood, obtained in a trial of the OX40 agonist ivuxolimab. The source is an adult with an advanced solid tumor such as melanoma, head and neck, liver or kidney cancer.

The chain carries TRBV28 and TRBJ1-4; 8 bases match TRBD1. Per germline, CDR1 MDHEN and CDR2 SYDVKM. The CDR3 runs 15 residues. Trimming removed 5 bases from V and 7 bases from J; junction bases left unmatched: 9. CDR3 coding DNA: TGTGCCAGCAGTAATCAGGGGGCGGGAGGTGAAAAACTGTTTTTT. Its translation is CASSNQGAGGEKLFF.

V usage is TRBV7-8 and J usage is TRBJ1-1; D may be TRBD1 (6 bases). This CDR3 has 16 residues. Looked up from germline, CDR1 is SGHVS and CDR2 is FQNEAQ. V was cut by 1 base and J by 0 bases, with 12 bases left in between. Written as DNA, the CDR3 is TGTGCCAGCAGCTTAGTCTTCCAGGGGCTGAACACTGAAGCTTTCTTT. Its protein product is CASSLVFQGLNTEAFF.

Regarding this clone: Other DNA sequences of this sample code for an identical CDR3. V is TRBV5-1 and J is TRBJ1-1, with D tentatively TRBD1 (6 bases). Germline lookup yields CDR1 SGHRS and CDR2 YFSETQ. This CDR3 has 15 residues. V was trimmed by 0 bases and J by 6 bases, leaving 15 bases between them. The CDR3 DNA reads as TGCGCCAGCAGCTTGGGGTCCGGGGGGCAGGCTGAAGCTTTCTTT. Its translation: CASSLGSGGQAEAFF.

This chain uses TRBV7-8 with TRBJ1-6; the D gene is possibly TRBD1 (6 bases). V dropped 3 bases and J dropped 6 bases, with 12 bases sitting between them. From germline, CDR1 is SGHVS and CDR2 FQNEAQ. The CDR3 runs 15 residues. CDR3 sequence (DNA): TGTGCCAGCAGCTTGCGGGGGCTTGGTAATTCACCCCTCCACTTT. It translates to CASSLRGLGNSPLHF. The full variable domain, in which reference TRBV7-8 and TRBJ1-6 provide the parts outside the CDR3, is GAGVSQSPRYKVAKRGQDVALRCDPISGHVSLFWYQQALGQGPEFLTYFQNEAQLDKSGLPSDRFFAERPEGSVSTLKIQRTQQEDSAVYLCASSLRGLGNSPLHFGNGTRLTVT.

The chain joins TRBV7-8 to TRBJ1-5; 7 nucleotides agree with TRBD1. CDR1 is SGHVS and CDR2 is FQNEAQ in the germline V gene. The J segment lost 6 bases and the V segment lost 1 base, leaving 6 bases of the junction unmatched. The CDR3 length is 15 residues. CDR3 region: CASSLGTGGGQPQHF. Here the CDR3 DNA reads TGTGCCAGCAGCTTAGGGACAGGAGGGGGTCAGCCCCAGCATTTT.

CDR3 amino acids: CASSLQGENTEAFF. DNA of the CDR3: TGTGCCAGCAGCCTACAGGGGGAGAACACTGAAGCTTTCTTT. The chain joins TRBV2 to TRBJ1-1; TRBD1 matches at 8 bases. This CDR3 is built from 14 residues. Trimming at V came to 6 bases and at J to 1 base, leaving 4 bases not matched to a gene. Looked up from germline, CDR1 is SNHLY and CDR2 is FYNNEI.

For the CDR3, the DNA is TGTGCCAGCAGGGACAGGGCCCTCCTACGGGGCTATGGCTACACCTTC. As protein: CASRDRALLRGYGYTF. This sequence joins TRBV27 and TRBJ1-2, with 8 bases matching TRBD1. Germline V gene data show CDR1 as MNHEY and CDR2 as SMNVEV (reference sequence). Germline trimming cut 6 bases from V and 4 bases from J; bases unmatched to any gene: 13. CDR3 size: 16 residues.

The rearrangement joins TRBV15 to TRBJ1-2; tentatively, D is TRBD1 (6 bases). The germline V and J ends were trimmed by 5 bases and 3 bases, with 19 bases remaining between them. The CDR3 has 16 amino acids. CDR1 and CDR2 (germline): LNHNV, YYDKDF (reference sequence). CDR3 protein: CATSSPLGDTHYGYTF. The CDR3, as DNA: TGTGCCACCAGCTCTCCCCTTGGGGACACTCACTATGGCTACACCTTC.

V and J are TRBV13 and TRBJ2-1, with 16 bases aligning to TRBD2. The CDR3 consists of 18 residues. Germline trimming cut 5 bases from V and 2 bases from J; bases unmatched to any gene: 6. Germline values: CDR1 PRHDT, CDR2 FYEKMQ (reference sequence). The CDR3, as DNA: TGTGCCAGCAGCCGTCCCGGGACTAGCGGGAGGGCCTACAATGAGCAGTTCTTC. Amino acids: CASSRPGTSGRAYNEQFF. Filled out from reference TRBV13 and TRBJ2-1, the complete variable domain reads AAGVIQSPRHLIKEKRETATLKCYPIPRHDTVYWYQQGPGQDPQFLISFYEKMQSDKGSIPDRFSAQQFSDYHSELNMSSLELGDSALYFCASSRPGTSGRAYNEQFFGPGTRLTVL.

The rearrangement links TRBV4-1 to TRBJ1-1; TRBD1 might be the D (5 bases). This CDR3 has 17 residues. CDR1 MGHRA and CDR2 YSYEKL come from the germline V gene. The V end lost 0 bases, the J end lost 1 base, and 15 bases lay between the germline ends. The CDR3 DNA reads as TGCGCCAGCAGCCAAGAAGACCCCCCAGGGTGGAACACTGAAGCTTTCTTT. Amino acids: CASSQEDPPGWNTEAFF.

The V gene is TRBV5-1, the J gene TRBJ1-2; no definite D call. Germline V gene data show CDR1 as SGHRS and CDR2 as YFSETQ. This CDR3 has 12 amino acids. The V and J ends lost 0 bases and 4 bases respectively, with 4 bases between them. The CDR3 region is CASSLDSYGYTF. For the CDR3, the DNA is TGCGCCAGCAGCTTGGACAGCTATGGCTACACCTTC.

The chain joins TRBV14 to TRBJ2-7; D assignment may be TRBD1 or TRBD2 (5 bases each). Between the trimmed V and J ends, which lost 1 base and 2 bases, there was a span of 15 bases. This CDR3 comprises 16 residues. In germline, CDR1 is SGHDN, CDR2 FVKESK. In DNA form, the CDR3 reads TGTGCCAGCAGCCAAGCCCTAATGGGGGTGACCTACGAGCAGTACTTC. It encodes CASSQALMGVTYEQYF.

The chain recombines TRBV19 with TRBJ1-4; D is ambiguous. Trimming stripped 7 bases from V and 0 bases from J, with 15 bases between. Germline-derived CDR1 and CDR2 are LNHDA and SQIVND (reference sequence). The CDR3 runs to 16 residues. DNA of the CDR3: TGTGCCAGTACTCGTCTGGCCCATGCAACTAATGAAAAACTGTTTTTT. This gives the protein CASTRLAHATNEKLFF.

The V call is TRBV6-5, the J call TRBJ1-5; D unresolved. Germline loops: CDR1 MNHEY, CDR2 SVGAGI. Trimming shortened V by 0 bases and J by 7 bases, and 7 bases separated the two germline ends. The CDR3 loop spans 13 amino acids. The CDR3 here is CASSYSWNQPQHF. The CDR3 DNA follows: TGTGCCAGCAGTTACTCGTGGAACCAGCCCCAGCATTTT.

This chain joins TRBV19 and TRBJ2-3; maybe TRBD1 (6 bases). The CDR3 sequence is 14 residues long. CDR1 is LNHDA and CDR2 is SQIVND in the germline V gene (reference sequence). This chain's CDR3 is CAASHGRGTDTQYF. The CDR3 DNA reads as TGTGCTGCCTCACACGGCAGGGGAACAGATACGCAGTATTTT.

V usage is TRBV27 and J usage is TRBJ1-2; D uncertain. Germline V CDR1 and CDR2: MNHEY, SMNVEV (reference sequence). The CDR3 is made up of 14 amino acids. Trimming removed 6 bases from V and 7 bases from J, with 18 bases in between. The CDR3 region is CASSRRGEGGGYTF. The CDR3 DNA follows: TGTGCCAGCAGCCGACGGGGTGAGGGAGGTGGCTACACCTTC.